This entry lists 8 T cell receptor beta chains sequenced from one sample in a study of blood T cell repertoires in COVID-19. Libraries were prepared by immunoSEQ multiplex PCR; TCRdb keeps only in-frame clonotypes and omits some of them. The table lists about 200,000 clones, approximately 86% of them singletons. The sequencing sample was made of peripheral blood. The receptors derive from a man in his sixties with COVID-19, enrolled during active disease.

This sequence joins TRBV9 and TRBJ2-1; a possible D gene is TRBD2 (5 bases). The germline V gene encodes CDR1 SGDLS and CDR2 YYNGEE. There are 13 residues in the CDR3. The germline V and J ends were trimmed by 0 bases and 9 bases, with 10 bases remaining between them. CDR3 in DNA: TGTGCCAGCAGCGTAGCGGGGTTAGGTGAGCAGTTCTTC. Protein: CASSVAGLGEQFF.

The chain employs TRBV27 and TRBJ1-6, with D unresolved. Per the germline V gene, CDR1 is MNHEY and CDR2 is SMNVEV (reference sequence). V was cut by 5 bases and J by 10 bases, with 12 bases left in between. This CDR3 is 13 amino acids long. DNA for the CDR3: TGTGCCAGCAGTACCCGGGAGGGATCACCCCTCCACTTT. Translated: CASSTREGSPLHF.

The genes are TRBV11-3 and TRBJ2-3; no reliable D call. Trimming cost V 3 bases and J 2 bases, with 6 bases left between them. The CDR3 contains 13 residues. Germline CDR1 and CDR2: SGHNT and YENEEA. The CDR3: CASSFGPTDTQYF. The CDR3 nucleotides read TGTGCCAGCAGCTTTGGGCCCACAGATACGCAGTATTTT.

This clone was counted a single time. The chain has TRBV19 and TRBJ1-1; 7 bases line up with TRBD1. J was trimmed by 1 base and V by 9 bases; bases with no gene match: 8. The germline V gene has CDR1 LNHDA and CDR2 SQIVND (reference sequence). The CDR3 is made up of 14 amino acids. CDR3 nucleotides: TGTGCCAGCCTCGACAGGGCCCCGAACACTGAAGCTTTCTTT. It specifies CASLDRAPNTEAFF.

CDR3 in DNA: TGCGCCAGCAGCCAGGACGGGGCTGGAAACACCATATATTTT. As protein: CASSQDGAGNTIYF. The V and J genes are TRBV5-1 and TRBJ1-3; unclear D gene. V was trimmed by 4 bases and J by 2 bases, leaving 10 bases between them. This CDR3 is built from 14 residues. The germline V gene has CDR1 SGHRS and CDR2 YFSETQ.

The rearrangement links TRBV7-2 to TRBJ1-5; D might be TRBD1 (5 bases). In germline, CDR1 is SGHTA, CDR2 FQGNSA. V was shortened by 4 bases and J by 1 base, with 11 bases between the two germline ends. The CDR3 totals 15 residues. Written as DNA, the CDR3 is TGTGCCAGCAGCTCACTTCAGGGAAGCAATCAGCCCCAGCATTTT. This sequence encodes CASSSLQGSNQPQHF.

This chain uses TRBV6-5 with TRBJ1-2, with D perhaps TRBD1 (6 bases). V was trimmed by 8 bases and J by 2 bases, leaving 18 bases between them. From germline, CDR1 is MNHEY and CDR2 SVGAGI. This CDR3 has 15 amino acids. DNA for the CDR3: TGTGCCAGCGGACAAGGCCGCCAGGGGAACTATGGCTACACCTTC. Its translation: CASGQGRQGNYGYTF.

J is TRBJ1-2 and V is TRBV15; 8 nucleotides line up with TRBD1. CDR1 LNHNV and CDR2 YYDKDF come from the germline V gene (reference sequence). This CDR3 spans 13 amino acids. Trimming removed 5 bases from V and 4 bases from J; junction bases left unmatched: 3. The CDR3 DNA reads TGTGCCACCAGCGCAGGGGGCCTCTATGGCTACACCTTC. Amino acids: CATSAGGLYGYTF.